The next 24 T cell receptor beta chains were all read from a single sample in a study of OX40 agonist ivuxolimab in advanced cancers. Sequencing used immunoSEQ multiplex PCR; TCRdb keeps in-frame clones, though not all of them. The sample shows about 58,000 clones, around 84% of them seen only once. Sequences were derived from CD4+ or CD8+ T cells sorted from blood, sampled in a trial of the OX40 agonist ivuxolimab. These receptors all stem from an adult with an advanced solid tumor such as melanoma, head and neck, liver or kidney cancer.

The chain employs TRBV7-6 and TRBJ1-5; TRBD1 agrees at 8 bases. Germline assignment: CDR1 SGHVS and CDR2 FNYEAQ. This CDR3 is built from 14 residues. V was pared by 5 bases and J by 4 bases, with 4 bases of the junction left unmatched. The CDR3 sequence: CASSQGARNQPQHF. CDR3 sequence (DNA): TGTGCCAGCAGCCAGGGGGCGCGTAATCAGCCCCAGCATTTT.

This chain joins TRBV7-2 and TRBJ1-3; D call uncertain. There are 15 residues in the CDR3. The V gene lost 0 bases and the J gene lost 8 bases, with 14 bases spanning the gap. Germline V lookup: CDR1 SGHTA, CDR2 FQGNSA. The CDR3, as DNA: TGTGCCAGCAGCTTAGCCCCAAGGGTTGCGGACACCATATATTTT. Protein: CASSLAPRVADTIYF.

The rearrangement links TRBV6-1 to TRBJ1-2; maybe TRBD1 (5 bases). CDR3 length: 15 amino acids. Deletions cut 6 bases from V and 5 bases from J, with 19 bases between. CDR1 and CDR2 from the germline V gene are MNHNS and SASEGT. The CDR3 spells CASRTRDGELYGYTF. DNA of the CDR3: TGTGCCAGCAGAACCCGGGACGGAGAATTATATGGCTACACCTTC.

This clone is categorized as medium-sized. The chain uses TRBV19 and TRBJ2-5, with 9 bases aligning to TRBD1. This CDR3 has 14 amino acids. Per the germline V gene, CDR1 is LNHDA and CDR2 is SQIVND (reference sequence). V was pared by 4 bases and J by 5 bases, with 5 bases of the junction left unmatched. The DNA of the CDR3 is TGTGCCAGTAGTAACAGGGGGCAATGGGAGACCCAGTACTTC. It codes for CASSNRGQWETQYF.

The V call is TRBV12-5, the J call TRBJ1-5, with D possibly being TRBD1 (5 bases). Trimming took 6 bases from V and 2 from J, leaving 17 bases between them. The CDR3 contains 16 residues. Germline lookup yields CDR1 LGHNT and CDR2 FRNRAP. This CDR3 reads CASGRDLGFGNQPQHF. CDR3 DNA sequence: TGTGCTAGTGGACGGGACCTGGGGTTTGGCAATCAGCCCCAGCATTTT.

The chain joins TRBV19 to TRBJ1-2; D ambiguous. Germline V gene sequence: CDR1 LNHDA, CDR2 SQIVND (reference sequence). Trimming took 2 bases from V and 4 from J, leaving 20 bases between them. This CDR3 is 17 amino acids long. The CDR3 here is CASSIRSRPGVGYGYTF. Written as DNA, the CDR3 is TGTGCCAGTAGTATAAGGTCGCGGCCCGGAGTCGGCTATGGCTACACCTTC.

CDR3 DNA: TGTGCCACCAGCATAGGGACAGGGAGCTCCTACGAGCAGTACTTC. Translation: CATSIGTGSSYEQYF. This sequence joins TRBV15 and TRBJ2-7; 9 positions match TRBD1. Germline assignment: CDR1 LNHNV and CDR2 YYDKDF (reference sequence). The junction had 4 bases not matched to a gene; V was cut back by 4 bases and J by 0 bases. The CDR3 sequence is 15 residues long. The full variable domain, rest sourced from reference TRBV15 and TRBJ2-7, is DAMVIQNPRYQVTQFGKPVTLSCSQTLNHNVMYWYQQKSSQAPKLLFHYYDKDFNNEADTPDNFQSRRPNTSFCFLDIRSPGLGDTAMYLCATSIGTGSSYEQYFGPGTRLTVT.

This chain connects TRBV7-9 to TRBJ2-7; weak D call: TRBD2 (6 bases). Germline CDR1 reads SEHNR; CDR2 reads FQNEAQ (reference sequence). There are 19 residues in the CDR3. Trimming took 1 base from V and 0 from J, leaving 22 bases between them. DNA for the CDR3: TGTGCCAGCAGCTTAGGGGGGGTGGCATCGGGTATCCGCTCCTACGAGCAGTACTTC. Encoded protein: CASSLGGVASGIRSYEQYF.

This chain connects TRBV11-3 to TRBJ1-3; D unclear. The germline V gene has CDR1 SGHNT and CDR2 YENEEA. CDR3 length: 15 amino acids. The V end was cut by 5 bases, the J end by 2 bases, with 13 bases between. As DNA, the CDR3 is TGTGCCAGCAGCCTTGCGGGATCTCCTGGAAACACCATATATTTT. This encodes CASSLAGSPGNTIYF.

This chain uses TRBV10-3 with TRBJ1-2, with TRBD1 matching 9 bases. The CDR3 spans 15 residues. The germline CDR1 and CDR2 sequences are ENHRY and SYGVKD. Germline trimming cut 2 bases from V and 3 bases from J; bases unmatched to any gene: 4. The CDR3 sequence is CAISEPDRGYYGYTF. For the CDR3, the DNA is TGTGCCATCAGTGAGCCGGACAGGGGTTACTATGGCTACACCTTC.

The gene calls are TRBV18 and TRBJ2-7, with 8 bases fitting TRBD2. Germline assignment: CDR1 KGHSH and CDR2 LQKENI. V shed 2 bases and J 0 bases; nucleotides not matched to a gene: 3. The CDR3 is 15 amino acids. The CDR3 is CASSPYSGSSYEQYF. DNA of the CDR3: TGTGCCAGCTCACCATACAGCGGGAGCTCCTACGAGCAGTACTTC.

This clone was seen a single time. The chain links TRBV7-2 to TRBJ1-1; possibly TRBD1 for D (6 bases). Trimming shortened V by 6 bases and J by 4 bases, and 15 bases separated the two germline ends. Germline V gene lookup returns CDR1 SGHTA and CDR2 FQGNSA. The CDR3 runs to 14 residues. CDR3 protein: CASRGGQGGTEAFF. In nucleotides, the CDR3 is TGTGCCAGCAGAGGGGGGCAGGGTGGCACTGAAGCTTTCTTT.

This clone is medium-sized (0.01 to 0.1%) within its sample. The rearrangement uses TRBV5-1 and TRBJ1-2; the D gene is possibly TRBD1 (6 bases). V gave up 3 bases and J gave up 4 bases, with 10 bases separating them. The germline gives CDR1 SGHRS, CDR2 YFSETQ. The CDR3 consists of 13 residues. The CDR3 region has the DNA TGCGCCAGCAGCTCCGGACAGCTCTATGGCTACACCTTC. The encoded protein is CASSSGQLYGYTF.

V is TRBV11-3 and J is TRBJ2-2; D is unclear. The V gene's germline CDR1 is SGHNT and CDR2 YENEEA. V lost 1 base to trimming and J lost 1 base, with 7 bases between them. The CDR3 is made up of 15 amino acids. The DNA for the CDR3 is TGTGCCAGCAGCTTAGGGACGGTGAACACCGGGGAGCTGTTTTTT. Translating gives CASSLGTVNTGELFF.

CDR3 DNA sequence: TGTGCCACCAACCGGGACAGGGCTTCCCAGTCACCCCTCCACTTT. It specifies CATNRDRASQSPLHF. V usage is TRBV2 and J usage is TRBJ1-6, with TRBD1 matching 9 bases. CDR3 length: 15 amino acids. Germline V CDR1 and CDR2: SNHLY, FYNNEI. V lost 10 bases and J lost 10; bases outside the gene matches: 14. The whole variable domain, filled in from reference TRBV2 and TRBJ1-6, reads EPEVTQTPSHQVTQMGQEVILRCVPISNHLYFYWYRQILGQKVEFLVSFYNNEISEKSEIFDDQFSVERPDGSNFTLKIRSTKLEDSAMYFCATNRDRASQSPLHFGNGTRLTVT.

This clone showed up just once. The rearrangement links TRBV10-3 to TRBJ2-3; D remains unclear. The germline V gene encodes CDR1 ENHRY and CDR2 SYGVKD. The CDR3 is made up of 11 amino acids. V shed 4 bases and J shed 3 bases, with 2 bases lying between them. CDR3 in DNA: TGTGCCATCAGTGCTACAGATACGCAGTATTTT. Translation: CAISATDTQYF.

The CDR3 nucleotides are TGTGCCTGGAGTGGGAACCGGCCGGATACGCAGTATTTT. This translates into CAWSGNRPDTQYF. The gene calls are TRBV30 and TRBJ2-3; D remains ambiguous. The germline V gene has CDR1 GTSNPN and CDR2 SVGIG (reference sequence). There are 13 residues in the CDR3. Deletions cut 1 base from V and 6 bases from J, with 11 bases between.

This clone showed up just a few times. The chain has TRBV7-9 and TRBJ2-7; D perhaps matches TRBD1 (5 bases). V was trimmed by 5 bases and J by 3 bases, leaving 20 bases between them. Germline CDR1 and CDR2: SEHNR and FQNEAQ (reference sequence). The CDR3 length is 16 residues. This CDR3 reads CASSPPFRMGLYEQYF. The CDR3 DNA is TGTGCCAGCAGCCCCCCCTTTCGGATGGGGCTCTACGAGCAGTACTTC. The whole variable domain, remainder taken from reference TRBV7-9 and TRBJ2-7, is DTGVSQNPRHKITKRGQNVTFRCDPISEHNRLYWYRQTLGQGPEFLTYFQNEAQLEKSRLLSDRFSAERPKGSFSTLEIQRTEQGDSAMYLCASSPPFRMGLYEQYFGPGTRLTVT.

The chain has TRBV14 and TRBJ1-6; D gene uncertain. CDR1 SGHDN and CDR2 FVKESK come from the germline V gene. Trimming pared 4 bases from V and 9 bases from J, leaving 10 bases between. This CDR3 is built from 13 residues. CDR3 residues: CASSPSPASPLHF. DNA for the CDR3: TGTGCCAGCAGCCCATCCCCTGCTTCACCCCTCCACTTT. Full variable domain (outside the CDR3, taken from reference TRBV14 and TRBJ1-6): EAGVTQFPSHSVIEKGQTVTLRCDPISGHDNLYWYRRVMGKEIKFLLHFVKESKQDESGMPNNRFLAERTGGTYSTLKVQPAELEDSGVYFCASSPSPASPLHFGNGTRLTVT.

V usage is TRBV18 and J usage is TRBJ1-6, with 8 bases fitting TRBD1. V dropped 5 bases and J dropped 6; count of bases not matched to a gene: 0. CDR1 KGHSH and CDR2 LQKENI come from the germline V gene. CDR3 length: 13 amino acids. CDR3 amino acids: CASSTGGNSPLHF. DNA for the CDR3: TGTGCCAGCTCAACAGGGGGTAATTCACCCCTCCACTTT.

The chain has TRBV19 and TRBJ2-6; 7 bases are shared with TRBD1. Germline CDR1 reads LNHDA; CDR2 reads SQIVND (reference sequence). The V and J ends lost 1 base and 0 bases, in that order; junction bases with no gene match: 3. CDR3 size: 17 residues. Here the CDR3 DNA reads TGTGCCAGTAGTATAGGGACAGGCAGCTCTGGGGCCAACGTCCTGACTTTC. Translation gives CASSIGTGSSGANVLTF.

V and J are TRBV6-1 and TRBJ2-1, with TRBD1 matching over 8 bases. Germline V gives CDR1 MNHNS, CDR2 SASEGT. This CDR3 contains 14 residues. The CDR3 bases are TGTGCTGAGGGGCAGGGGGCGGATTACAATGAGCAGTTCTTC. It specifies CAEGQGADYNEQFF.

The J gene is TRBJ2-2, the V gene TRBV5-6, with TRBD1 matching 7 bases. Germline V gene data show CDR1 as SGHDT and CDR2 as YYEEEE. The trim removed 4 bases at V and 2 bases at J, leaving 5 bases unmatched. This CDR3 contains 15 residues. The CDR3 DNA sequence: TGTGCCAGCAGCAGGGGACAGATTAACACCGGGGAGCTGTTTTTT. The encoded protein is CASSRGQINTGELFF.

The chain employs TRBV11-2 and TRBJ2-6, with no clear D. V lost 5 bases, J lost 0 bases, and 11 bases lay in between. This CDR3 contains 16 residues. Per germline, CDR1 SGHAT and CDR2 FQNNGV. The CDR3 region is CASSQRRSSGANVLTF. CDR3 in DNA: TGTGCCAGCAGCCAAAGGAGAAGCTCTGGGGCCAACGTCCTGACTTTC.